The rows below give T cell receptor beta chains drawn from one sample of a study of cytomegalovirus exposure and HLA in healthy donors. Method: immunoSEQ multiplex PCR; TCRdb's copy keeps in-frame clones and lacks some. The table has under 150,000 clones, roughly 70% seen once; the top ten hold about 4.7%. Specimen: PBMCs. The source is a man between 60 and 75 years old in good health and CMV-seronegative. Both conserved end residues are part of each CDR3. Each record gives: D gene, V gene, J gene, clone size, CDR3 DNA, CDR3 protein. A D gene is named only where the DNA matches it firmly. Clone size is not always given. Where it is, it says once, few, many or a class for expanded clones.

NA,TRBV2,TRBJ2-7,NA,TGTGCCAGCAGTGTCTCGAACGGGTTAGGATACGAGCAGTACTTC,CASSVSNGLGYEQYF
NA,TRBV5-1,TRBJ2-2,NA,TGCGCCAGCAGCAAAGGGCAGGGCACCGGGGAGCTGTTTTTT,CASSKGQGTGELFF
TRBD1,TRBV11-2,TRBJ2-7,NA,TGTGCCAGCAGCCCCCCCGGGACAGTCCGAGTCTACGAGCAGTACTTC,CASSPPGTVRVYEQYF
NA,TRBV18,TRBJ1-1,NA,TGTGCCAGCCGATTACAGGTGAACACTGAAGCTTTCTTT,CASRLQVNTEAFF
NA,TRBV7-9,TRBJ2-3,few,TGTGCCAGCAGCTTATTACAGGGCGGGGATACGCAGTATTTT,CASSLLQGGDTQYF
NA,TRBV5-6,TRBJ1-1,NA,TGTGCCAGCAGCTTGGTGGGCGGGTCTGAAGCTTTCTTT,CASSLVGGSEAFF
TRBD1,TRBV30,TRBJ2-7,few,TGTGCCTGGATTACCGGGACAGGGCTTCTCGAGCAGTACTTC,CAWITGTGLLEQYF
NA,TRBV30,TRBJ2-7,few,TGTGCCTGGACCACCCAGACTGGCTACGAGCAGTACTTC,CAWTTQTGYEQYF
TRBD1,TRBV6-1,TRBJ2-5,NA,TGTGCCAGCAGTGAGGGACAGAGGGAGACCCAGTACTTC,CASSEGQRETQYF
TRBD1,TRBV7-6,TRBJ1-2,NA,TGTGCCAGCACCCTAATAGGGGCCCGACAGGGGGAAGGGGGCTACACCTTC,CASTLIGARQGEGGYTF
NA,TRBV6-5,TRBJ1-4,NA,TGTGCCAGCAGTTACTCATCCGGGAGGCGGCGAGAAAAACTGTTTTTT,CASSYSSGRRREKLFF
NA,TRBV2,TRBJ2-5,NA,TGTGCCAGCAGTGAATTGCGTCTAGCGGAGACCCAGTACTTC,CASSELRLAETQYF
NA,TRBV11-2,TRBJ2-3,few,TGTGCCAGCAGCTTAGGCGGGAAGAGGACAGATACGCAGTATTTT,CASSLGGKRTDTQYF
TRBD2,TRBV6-5,TRBJ2-2,NA,TGTGCCAGCAGCTTAGCGGGAGGAGACACCGGGGAGCTGTTTTTT,CASSLAGGDTGELFF
NA,TRBV27,TRBJ2-7,NA,TGTGCCAGCAGTTTATCGGGAGGCTTTTCCTACGAGCAGTACTTC,CASSLSGGFSYEQYF
TRBD1,TRBV25-1,TRBJ2-2,once,TGTGCCAGCGCCCGGACAGGGGAGAAGGAAGGGGAGCTGTTTTTT,CASARTGEKEGELFF
TRBD2,TRBV7-3,TRBJ2-1,NA,TGTGCCAGCAGCAGTGGACTAGCGGGCGATGAGCAGTTCTTC,CASSSGLAGDEQFF
TRBD2,TRBV7-3,TRBJ2-1,NA,TGTGCCAGCAGCTTAAGCGGGAGCTCCTACAATGAGCAGTTCTTC,CASSLSGSSYNEQFF
TRBD1,TRBV6-4,TRBJ1-2,NA,TGTGCCAGCAGTGAAGGTTCCGGGACAGGGGGCGGCTACACCTTC,CASSEGSGTGGGYTF
NA,TRBV28,TRBJ2-5,NA,TGTGCCAGCAGTTTCTCCGAGACCCAGTACTTC,CASSFSETQYF
NA,TRBV7-3,TRBJ2-2,few,TGTGCCAGCAGACGAGAGGGCCACACCGGGGAGCTGTTTTTT,CASRREGHTGELFF
NA,TRBV10-2,TRBJ1-5,NA,TGCGCCAGCAGTGAGTTATCAGGGGCCAGCAATCAGCCCCAGCATTTT,CASSELSGASNQPQHF
TRBD2,TRBV27,TRBJ2-1,NA,TGTGCCAGCAGTCTCTGGACTAGCGGGAGGTACAATGAGCAGTTCTTC,CASSLWTSGRYNEQFF
TRBD2,TRBV9,TRBJ2-7,few,TGTGCCAGCAACGGCGGGAGTGGGGTTGACGAGCAGTACTTC,CASNGGSGVDEQYF
TRBD2,TRBV7-2,TRBJ2-3,NA,TGTGCCAGCAGCTTGACTAGCGGGAGGACAGATACGCAGTATTTT,CASSLTSGRTDTQYF
NA,TRBV25-1,TRBJ2-2,once,TGTGCCAGCAGTCAGGACAGACCGAACACCGGGGAGCTGTTTTTT,CASSQDRPNTGELFF
TRBD2,TRBV5-4,TRBJ2-3,NA,TGTGCCAGCAGCTTGATGAGCGGGAGTAGCACAGATACGCAGTATTTT,CASSLMSGSSTDTQYF
TRBD1,TRBV5-5,TRBJ1-4,NA,TGTGCCAGCAGGGCGGGGACAGGGAAACTGTTTTTT,CASRAGTGKLFF
NA,TRBV29-1,TRBJ2-3,NA,TGCAGCGTGGAAAAGGACTCTCAAGGAACGCAGTATTTT,CSVEKDSQGTQYF
TRBD1,TRBV4-2,TRBJ1-2,NA,TGTGCCAGCAGCCAGGACGCCGGGACAGGGGGCGATGGCTACACCTTC,CASSQDAGTGGDGYTF
NA,TRBV14,TRBJ2-7,NA,TGTGCCAGCATTCCCACCTTGAAGGGGGACGACGAGCAGTACTTC,CASIPTLKGDDEQYF
NA,TRBV7-2,TRBJ1-2,NA,TGTGCCAGCAGCTTAGGACAGGAGACCTATGGCTACACCTTC,CASSLGQETYGYTF
NA,TRBV25-1,TRBJ1-3,NA,TGTGCCAGCAGTGATCGGGCAGGGGCCTCTGGAAACACCATATATTTT,CASSDRAGASGNTIYF
NA,TRBV19,TRBJ1-5,NA,TGTGCCAGTAGTTTACCGGACAGACCCCAGCATTTT,CASSLPDRPQHF
NA,TRBV14,TRBJ1-1,NA,TGTGCCAGCAGCTCTCTCAGGGGCGCAGGGGACACTGAAGCTTTCTTT,CASSSLRGAGDTEAFF
TRBD1,TRBV19,TRBJ1-2,NA,TGTGCCAGCACAGGGGGGCGATCGGGGTCTGGCTACACCTTC,CASTGGRSGSGYTF
NA,TRBV9,TRBJ2-2,NA,TGTGCCAGCAGCGTAGTCGCTGCGGACGGGGAGCTGTTTTTT,CASSVVAADGELFF
TRBD1,TRBV7-3,TRBJ1-1,NA,TGTGCCAGCAGCTTAACGGGGACAGGGGATCTCACTGAAGCTTTCTTT,CASSLTGTGDLTEAFF
NA,TRBV28,TRBJ1-1,few,TGTGCCAGCAGTTTTATAGGGCAGGGGTACGCTGAAGCTTTCTTT,CASSFIGQGYAEAFF
TRBD2,TRBV29-1,TRBJ2-4,NA,TGCAGCGTTGGAGGGGGGCTAGCGGGGGGACTAGCCAAAAACATTCAGTACTTC,CSVGGGLAGGLAKNIQYF
NA,TRBV5-4,TRBJ2-7,NA,TGTGCCAGCAGCTTCTCTCCCGAGAGCTCCTACGAGCAGTACTTC,CASSFSPESSYEQYF
NA,TRBV14,TRBJ1-1,NA,TGTGCCAGCAGCCGAAAAGTCGGGACACCAGACACTGAAGCTTTCTTT,CASSRKVGTPDTEAFF
TRBD1,TRBV9,TRBJ2-1,NA,TGTGCCAGCAGCGCCCCCCCGGGACAGAGCTCCTACAATGAGCAGTTCTTC,CASSAPPGQSSYNEQFF
TRBD1,TRBV25-1,TRBJ2-7,NA,TGTGCCAGCAGTGAATATTCCGGGACAGGGGCCTACGAGCAGTACTTC,CASSEYSGTGAYEQYF
NA,TRBV6-5,TRBJ2-1,NA,TGTGCCAGCAGTTACTCTCCGCAGGTGATGTTCTTC,CASSYSPQVMFF
TRBD1,TRBV6-6,TRBJ1-6,NA,TGTGCCACCTCGACAGGGAGTGCGAGCCATTCACCCCTCCACTTT,CATSTGSASHSPLHF
NA,TRBV10-3,TRBJ1-5,NA,TGTGCCGCGCACGGGGGAAGGAATCAGCCCCAGCATTTT,CAAHGGRNQPQHF
NA,TRBV5-8,TRBJ2-7,NA,TGTGCCAGCAGTTTCCCAGGACTTCGATACGAGCAGTACTTC,CASSFPGLRYEQYF
NA,TRBV28,TRBJ1-6,NA,TGTGCCACTTACAGCTCCTCTTCGGGGGATTCACCCCTCCACTTT,CATYSSSSGDSPLHF
TRBD1,TRBV5-1,TRBJ2-7,once,TGCGCCAGCAGCTTGGAAGTGCAGGGGGCAGTGAAGCAGTACTTC,CASSLEVQGAVKQYF
TRBD1,TRBV29-1,TRBJ2-2,NA,TGCAGCGCTGAACAGGGGGCAGGAACCGGGGAGCTGTTTTTT,CSAEQGAGTGELFF
TRBD2,TRBV30,TRBJ2-5,NA,TGTGCCTGGTTGGATATGGCGGGAGCTGGGGAGACCCAGTACTTC,CAWLDMAGAGETQYF
NA,TRBV29-1,TRBJ2-5,NA,TGCAGCGTTGGGGGAGGAATGGGGGAGACCCAGTACTTC,CSVGGGMGETQYF